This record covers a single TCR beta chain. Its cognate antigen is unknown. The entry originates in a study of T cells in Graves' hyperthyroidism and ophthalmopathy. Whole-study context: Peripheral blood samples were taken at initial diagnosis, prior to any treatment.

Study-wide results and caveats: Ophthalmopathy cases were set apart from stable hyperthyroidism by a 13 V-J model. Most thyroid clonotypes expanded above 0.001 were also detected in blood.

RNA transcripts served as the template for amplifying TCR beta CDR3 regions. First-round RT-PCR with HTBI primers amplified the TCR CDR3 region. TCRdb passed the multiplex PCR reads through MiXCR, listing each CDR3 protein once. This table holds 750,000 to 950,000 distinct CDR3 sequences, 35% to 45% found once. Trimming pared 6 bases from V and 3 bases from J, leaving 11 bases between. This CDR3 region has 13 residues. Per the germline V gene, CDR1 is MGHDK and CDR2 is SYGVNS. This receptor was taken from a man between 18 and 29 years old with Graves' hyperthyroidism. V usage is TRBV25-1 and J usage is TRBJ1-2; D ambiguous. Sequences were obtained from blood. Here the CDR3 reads CASSPADDYGYTF. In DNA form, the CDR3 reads TGTGCCAGCAGCCCCGCGGATGACTATGGCTACACCTTC.